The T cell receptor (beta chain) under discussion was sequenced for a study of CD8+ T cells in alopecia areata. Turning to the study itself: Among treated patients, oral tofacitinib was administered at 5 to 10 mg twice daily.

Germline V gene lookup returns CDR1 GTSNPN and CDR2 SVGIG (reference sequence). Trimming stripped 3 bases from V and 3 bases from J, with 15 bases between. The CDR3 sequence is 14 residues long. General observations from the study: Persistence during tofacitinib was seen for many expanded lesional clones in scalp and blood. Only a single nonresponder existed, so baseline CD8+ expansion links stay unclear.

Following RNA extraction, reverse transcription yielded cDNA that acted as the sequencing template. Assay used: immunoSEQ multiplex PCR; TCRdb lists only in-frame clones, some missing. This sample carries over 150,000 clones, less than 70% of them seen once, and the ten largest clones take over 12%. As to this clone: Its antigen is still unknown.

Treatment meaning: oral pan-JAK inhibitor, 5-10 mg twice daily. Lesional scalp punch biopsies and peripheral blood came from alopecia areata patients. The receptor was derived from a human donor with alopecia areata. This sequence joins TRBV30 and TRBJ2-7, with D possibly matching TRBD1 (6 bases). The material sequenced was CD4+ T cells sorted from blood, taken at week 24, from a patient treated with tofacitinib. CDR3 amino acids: CAWSPSGQSYEQYF. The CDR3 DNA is TGTGCCTGGAGCCCTTCAGGACAGAGCTACGAGCAGTACTTC.